These 12 T cell receptor beta chains were sequenced from one sample in a study of blood T cells in healthy people across ages. Together with a sample-barcoded 5' primer, a J-beta primer mix was included in a second PCR lasting about 6 to 11 cycles. MiXCR was run by TCRdb on the 5' RACE reads, yielding one entry per CDR3 protein. The table has about 1,400,000 distinct CDR3 sequences, roughly 40% seen once. The sample taken for sequencing was blood. The receptor set was obtained from a young woman in good health.

This clonotype was seen more than once but under ten times. The genes are TRBV3-1 and TRBJ2-7, with D uncertain. Trimming removed 1 base at V and 3 bases at J, with 10 bases between. Germline CDR1 is LGHDT and CDR2 is YNNKEL (reference sequence). CDR3 length: 14 residues. The CDR3 here is CASSQVYSNYEQYF. In DNA form, the CDR3 reads TGTGCCAGCAGCCAAGTCTACAGCAACTACGAGCAGTACTTC.

In its sample, this clonotype was seen a few times. One end of the junction varies from germline; a read error may be responsible. The chain couples TRBV5-1 to TRBJ1-5, with TRBD1 as a possible D gene (5 bases). CDR1 is SGHRS, CDR2 YFSETQ, per germline. This CDR3 is 15 amino acids long. Written as DNA, the CDR3 is TGCGCTAGCAGCTTGGGACCCGCGAGCGATCAGCCCCAGCATTTT. This encodes CASSLGPASDQPQHF.

The chain recombines TRBV5-1 with TRBJ2-7, with unresolved D. CDR3 length: 11 residues. Looked up from germline, CDR1 is SGHRS and CDR2 is YFSETQ. With 3 bases removed from V and 7 bases from J, the gap between germline ends came to 8 bases. This CDR3 reads CASSSNNEQYF. DNA for the CDR3: TGCGCCAGCAGCTCCAACAATGAGCAGTACTTC.

This clonotype was detected only a few times. V and J are TRBV7-6 and TRBJ1-2; 10 nucleotides match TRBD1. Germline loops: CDR1 SGHVS, CDR2 FNYEAQ. The CDR3 is made up of 17 amino acids. V shed 4 bases, J shed 1 base, and the junction held 9 bases outside the gene matches. The DNA of the CDR3 is TGTGCCAGCAGCTGGGACAGGGGATATAGATATAACTATGGCTACACCTTC. It encodes CASSWDRGYRYNYGYTF.

This clonotype has just one count. The chain is built from TRBV20-1 and TRBJ2-3, with TRBD2 matching 11 bases. Trimming at V came to 4 bases and at J to 4 bases, leaving 10 bases not matched to a gene. CDR3 size: 16 residues. Germline V CDR1 and CDR2: DFQATT, SNEGSKA (reference sequence). The CDR3 DNA reads TGCAGTGCTAACTGGAGAACTAGCGGGAGCCCAGATACGCAGTATTTT. Protein sequence: CSANWRTSGSPDTQYF.

This clonotype was found a few times. The chain carries TRBV29-1 and TRBJ2-1; D is unclear. V was shortened by 0 bases and J by 7 bases, with 10 bases between the two germline ends. CDR1 is SQVTM, CDR2 ANQGSEA, per germline. The CDR3 spans 13 residues. The CDR3 reads CSVEDRQTNEQFF. CDR3 bases: TGCAGCGTTGAAGATCGGCAAACGAATGAGCAGTTCTTC.

V gene TRBV28 combines with J gene TRBJ2-7; 11 bases fit TRBD1. CDR1 and CDR2 (germline): MDHEN, SYDVKM. Trimming cost V 5 bases and J 2 bases; bases outside gene matches: 5. This CDR3 is built from 15 residues. In DNA, the CDR3 is TGTGCCAGCAGTACGGGACAGGGGGTCCCCTACGAGCAGTACTTC. As protein: CASSTGQGVPYEQYF.

This chain links TRBV3-1 with TRBJ2-1; TRBD2 matches 7 bases. This CDR3 is built from 17 residues. Germline V lookup: CDR1 LGHDT, CDR2 YNNKEL (reference sequence). Trimming took 4 bases from V and 1 from J; bases not matched to a gene: 10. CDR3 sequence: CASSPKAGRGSYNEQFF. CDR3 sequence (DNA): TGTGCCAGCAGCCCTAAAGCGGGACGGGGGTCCTACAATGAGCAGTTCTTC.

The chain is built from TRBV15 and TRBJ2-7; D call uncertain. Trimming took 1 base from V and 0 from J, leaving 7 bases between them. The CDR3 totals 14 residues. CDR1 and CDR2 from the germline V gene are LNHNV and YYDKDF (reference sequence). The CDR3 DNA is TGTGCCACCAGCAGAGGGTATCTCTCCTACGAGCAGTACTTC. This gives the protein CATSRGYLSYEQYF.

The chain joins TRBV25-1 to TRBJ2-7, with 14 bases lining up with TRBD2. With V trimmed by 6 bases and J by 6 bases, 4 bases remained unmatched. The CDR3 extends over 14 amino acids. CDR1 MGHDK and CDR2 SYGVNS come from the germline V gene. The DNA of the CDR3 is TGTGCCAGCAGGACTAGCGGGAGGGCTGCCGAGCAGTACTTC. This translates into CASRTSGRAAEQYF.

This clonotype showed up just a few times. The chain uses TRBV5-5 and TRBJ2-3, with D perhaps matching TRBD1 (5 bases). Germline CDR1 SGHKS, CDR2 YYEKEE (reference sequence). Trimming removed 1 base at V and 3 bases at J, with 15 bases between. The CDR3 totals 16 residues. The CDR3 bases are TGTGCCAGCAGCTTGTCCACCTACCCAGGGACAGATACGCAGTATTTT. Translating it yields CASSLSTYPGTDTQYF.

V usage is TRBV5-1 and J usage is TRBJ2-7; TRBD1 might be the D (6 bases). Trimming left V 1 base short and J 4 bases short, with 12 bases between. Per germline, CDR1 SGHRS and CDR2 YFSETQ. This CDR3 spans 14 amino acids. The CDR3 spells CASSLLQGEYEQYF. In nucleotides, the CDR3 is TGCGCCAGCAGCTTGTTACAGGGAGAATACGAGCAGTACTTC.